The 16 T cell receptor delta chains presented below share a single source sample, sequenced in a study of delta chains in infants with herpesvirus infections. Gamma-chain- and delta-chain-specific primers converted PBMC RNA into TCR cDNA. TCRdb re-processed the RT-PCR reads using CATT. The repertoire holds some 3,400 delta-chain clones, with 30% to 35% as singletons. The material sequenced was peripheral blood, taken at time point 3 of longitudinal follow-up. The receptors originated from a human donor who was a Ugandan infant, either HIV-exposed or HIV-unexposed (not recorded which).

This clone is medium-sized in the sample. CDR3 nucleotides: TGTGCCTGTGACACCGTAGGTGGGGGATACGCTTTGACAGCACAACTCTTCTTT. Encoded protein: CACDTVGGGYALTAQLFF. This chain connects TRDV2 to TRDJ2; 11 nucleotides line up with TRDD3. V shed 0 bases and J 0 bases; nucleotides not matched to a gene: 5. Germline assignment: CDR1 GEAIGNYY and CDR2 EKD. The CDR3 is 18 residues long.

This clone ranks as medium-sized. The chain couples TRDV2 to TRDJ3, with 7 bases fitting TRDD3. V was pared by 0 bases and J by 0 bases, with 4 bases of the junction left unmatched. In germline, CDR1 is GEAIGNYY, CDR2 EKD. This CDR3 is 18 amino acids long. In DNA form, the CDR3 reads TGTGCCTGTGACACCGCTGGGGGCCGCTCCTGGGACACCCGACAGATGTTTTTC. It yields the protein CACDTAGGRSWDTRQMFF.

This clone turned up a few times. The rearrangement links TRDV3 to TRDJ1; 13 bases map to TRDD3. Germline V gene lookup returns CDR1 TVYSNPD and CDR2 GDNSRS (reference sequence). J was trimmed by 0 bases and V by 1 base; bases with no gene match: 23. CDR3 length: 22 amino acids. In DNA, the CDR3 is TGTGCCTTTAATGCCCTACTGATCTACTGGGGGATACGATACTTGTACACCGATAAACTCATCTTT. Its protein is CAFNALLIYWGIRYLYTDKLIF.

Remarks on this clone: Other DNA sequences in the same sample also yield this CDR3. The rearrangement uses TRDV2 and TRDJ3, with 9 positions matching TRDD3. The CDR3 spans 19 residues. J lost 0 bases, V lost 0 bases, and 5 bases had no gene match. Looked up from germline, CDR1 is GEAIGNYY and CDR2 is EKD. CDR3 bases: TGTGCCTGTGACACCGGGGGATACAGGGACTCCTGGGACACCCGACAGATGTTTTTC. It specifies CACDTGGYRDSWDTRQMFF.

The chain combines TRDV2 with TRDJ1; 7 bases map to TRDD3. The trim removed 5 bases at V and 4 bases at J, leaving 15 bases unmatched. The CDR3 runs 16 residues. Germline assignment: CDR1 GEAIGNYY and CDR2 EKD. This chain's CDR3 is CACAGVLGHLGDKLIF. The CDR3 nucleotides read TGTGCCTGTGCTGGCGTACTGGGGCATCTCGGCGATAAACTCATCTTT.

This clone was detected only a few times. CDR3 DNA: TGTGCTCTTGGGGAACTCCCTCCTAGGAGGACTGGGGGATACTGGGGGGGCACCGATAAACTCATCTTT. Amino acid sequence: CALGELPPRRTGGYWGGTDKLIF. This chain joins TRDV1 and TRDJ1, with 12 bases that match TRDD3. V was pared by 0 bases and J by 1 base, with 21 bases of the junction left unmatched. Germline values: CDR1 TSWWSYY, CDR2 QGS. The CDR3 is 23 amino acids.

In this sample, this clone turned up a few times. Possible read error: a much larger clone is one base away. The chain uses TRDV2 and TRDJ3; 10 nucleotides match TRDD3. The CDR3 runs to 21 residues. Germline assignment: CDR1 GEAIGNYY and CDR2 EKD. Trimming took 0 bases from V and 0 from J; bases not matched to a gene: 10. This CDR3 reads CACDTGWGIWDTSWDTRQMFF. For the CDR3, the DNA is TGTGCCTGTGACACCGGCTGGGGGATATGGGACACCTCCTGGGACACCCGACAGATGTTTTTC.

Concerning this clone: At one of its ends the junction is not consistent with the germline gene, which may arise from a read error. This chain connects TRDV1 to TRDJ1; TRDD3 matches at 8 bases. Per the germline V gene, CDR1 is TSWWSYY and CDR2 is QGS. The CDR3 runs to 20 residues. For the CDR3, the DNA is TGTGCTCTTGGGGAACTAATAGGTAGAGTTGGGGATACATACACCGATAAACCCATCTTT. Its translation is CALGELIGRVGDTYTDKPIF.

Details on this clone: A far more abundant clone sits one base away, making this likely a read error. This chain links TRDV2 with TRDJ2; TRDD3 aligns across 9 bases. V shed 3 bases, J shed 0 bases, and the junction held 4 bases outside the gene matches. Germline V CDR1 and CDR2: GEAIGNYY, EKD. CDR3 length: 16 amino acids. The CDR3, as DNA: TGTGCCTGTGACTCCGTGGGGGATACTTTGACAGCACAACTCTTCTTT. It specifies CACDSVGDTLTAQLFF.

CDR3 residues: CALGPGEGALKYTDKLIF. DNA for the CDR3: TGTGCTCTTGGGCCCGGGGAGGGGGCCTTAAAGTACACCGATAAACTCATCTTT. The chain has TRDV1 and TRDJ1, with TRDD3 as a possible D gene (5 bases). Germline CDR1 and CDR2: TSWWSYY and QGS. The V end was cut by 5 bases, the J end by 0 bases, with 22 bases between. The CDR3 covers 18 residues.

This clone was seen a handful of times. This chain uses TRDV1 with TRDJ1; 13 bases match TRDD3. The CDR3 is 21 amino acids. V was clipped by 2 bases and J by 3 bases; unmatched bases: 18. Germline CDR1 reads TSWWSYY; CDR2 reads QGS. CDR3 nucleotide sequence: TGTGCTCTTGGGGAAGGTCCGTCCCCGTGTACTGGGGGATACGGGTCCGATAAACTCATCTTT. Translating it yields CALGEGPSPCTGGYGSDKLIF.

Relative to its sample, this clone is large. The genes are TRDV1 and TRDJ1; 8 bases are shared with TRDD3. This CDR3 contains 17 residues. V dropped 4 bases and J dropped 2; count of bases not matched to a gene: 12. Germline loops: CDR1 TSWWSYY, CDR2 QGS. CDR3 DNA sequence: TGTGCTCTTGGGGTACGCCGTTTACGGGGGATAACCGATAAACTCATCTTT. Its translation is CALGVRRLRGITDKLIF.

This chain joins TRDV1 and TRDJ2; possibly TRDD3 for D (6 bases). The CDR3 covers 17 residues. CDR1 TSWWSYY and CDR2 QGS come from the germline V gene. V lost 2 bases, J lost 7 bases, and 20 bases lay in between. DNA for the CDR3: TGTGCTCTTGGGGAAAGGCCCTATCTGGGGATCCAAGCACAACTCTTCTTT. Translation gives CALGERPYLGIQAQLFF.

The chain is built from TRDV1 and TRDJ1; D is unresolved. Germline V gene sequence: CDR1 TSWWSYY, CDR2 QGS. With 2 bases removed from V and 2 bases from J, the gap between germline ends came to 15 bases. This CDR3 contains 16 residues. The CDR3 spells CALGEEACPVTDKLIF. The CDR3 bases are TGTGCTCTTGGGGAAGAGGCCTGCCCCGTAACCGATAAACTCATCTTT.

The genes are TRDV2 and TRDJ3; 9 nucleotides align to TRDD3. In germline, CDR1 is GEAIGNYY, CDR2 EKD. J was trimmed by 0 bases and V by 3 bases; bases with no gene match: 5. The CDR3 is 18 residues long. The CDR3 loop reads CACDVLGDPSWDTRQMFF. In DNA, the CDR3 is TGTGCCTGTGACGTACTGGGGGACCCCTCCTGGGACACCCGACAGATGTTTTTC.

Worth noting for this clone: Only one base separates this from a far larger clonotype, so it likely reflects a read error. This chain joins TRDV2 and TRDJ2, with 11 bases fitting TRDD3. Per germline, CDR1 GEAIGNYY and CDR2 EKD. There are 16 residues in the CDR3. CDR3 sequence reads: CASDILGDTLTAQLFF. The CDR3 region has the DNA TGTGCCTCTGACATACTGGGGGATACTTTGACAGCACAACTCTTCTTT.